The present T cell receptor beta chain was sequenced within a study of identifying expanded T cells in peripheral blood. The sample holds one count of this clone. Its antigen remains unknown. Healthy donors had no documented immune events, such as infections, while sampled. This table comes from immunoSEQ multiplex PCR, and its TCRdb copy is limited to in-frame clones, with some not included. The sample includes under 130,000 clones, around 89% seen only once; the top ten take about a sixth. General study results and limits: Two-week clone count variance significantly increased as total template count grew.

V shed 5 bases and J shed 0 bases, with 11 bases lying between them. Germline V gene lookup returns CDR1 LNHNV and CDR2 YYDKDF (reference sequence). The CDR3 covers 16 residues. The sample comprised blood. The V call is TRBV15, the J call TRBJ2-6, with D tentatively TRBD1 (6 bases). The source is a person aged 18-70 years in good health. In DNA, the CDR3 is TGTGCCACCAGCGGAACAGGGTACTCTGGGGCCAACGTCCTGACTTTC. This encodes CATSGTGYSGANVLTF.